The 25 T cell receptor beta chains below all came from one sample that was sequenced in a study of molecular identifiers for immune sequencing clone quantification. TCRdb re-called the PCR reads with MiXCR, one entry per CDR3 protein. There are about half a million distinct CDR3 sequences in the sample; over 20% occur only once, and 0.84% lies in the top ten. The sample was naive CD8+ T cells from blood, with Jurkat cell RNA spiked in. As for subset: FACS-sorted CD8+CD4-CCR7+CD45RA+ naive T cells. The receptors originated from a human donor in good health. Some libraries in this study had Jurkat cell RNA spiked in.

This clonotype was observed at least ten times. The chain recombines TRBV2 with TRBJ1-5, with 7 positions matching TRBD1. This CDR3 region has 16 residues. Trimming cost V 2 bases and J 2 bases; bases outside gene matches: 6. Germline lookup yields CDR1 SNHLY and CDR2 FYNNEI. The DNA of the CDR3 is TGTGCCAGCAGTGAAAACAGGGGTGGGGGCAATCAGCCCCAGCATTTT. It encodes CASSENRGGGNQPQHF.

A note on this clonotype: A much larger clonotype is one base distant, so this may be a read error. The V and J genes are TRBV13 and TRBJ1-1; tentatively, D is TRBD1 (5 bases). V dropped 8 bases and J dropped 4 bases, with 14 bases sitting between them. The V gene's germline CDR1 is PRHDT and CDR2 FYEKMQ (reference sequence). This CDR3 has 13 amino acids. The CDR3 loop is CASRRGRSTEAFF. The CDR3, as DNA: TGTGCCAGCCGACGGGGCAGGTCCACTGAAGCTTTCTTT.

In its sample, this clonotype was seen a few times. The V gene is TRBV9, the J gene TRBJ1-4; D may be TRBD1 (5 bases). Looked up from germline, CDR1 is SGDLS and CDR2 is YYNGEE. Trimming shortened V by 1 base and J by 6 bases, and 13 bases separated the two germline ends. The CDR3 sequence is 15 residues long. For the CDR3, the DNA is TGTGCCAGCAGCGTATGGGGTTCGGGGGATGAAAAACTGTTTTTT. Encoded protein: CASSVWGSGDEKLFF.

This clonotype was detected only once. This sequence may be a read error, since a much larger clone differs from it by one base. The chain combines TRBV6-2 or TRBV6-3 with TRBJ1-2; D is possibly TRBD1 (5 bases). Germline V gene data show CDR1 as MNHEY and CDR2 as SVGEGT. The CDR3 consists of 15 residues. V dropped 2 bases and J dropped 3 bases, with 13 bases sitting between them. The CDR3, as DNA: TGTGCCAGCAGTTACCGGGGACGGCTCCACTATGGCTACACCTTC. Translating it yields CASSYRGRLHYGYTF.

This clonotype was observed a handful of times. The CDR3 region is CASSSLQEGSTGELFF. CDR3 DNA sequence: TGTGCCAGCAGTTCCCTGCAGGAGGGGTCGACCGGGGAGCTGTTTTTT. This chain connects TRBV6-2 or TRBV6-3 to TRBJ2-2; maybe TRBD2 (6 bases). The germline gives CDR1 MNHEY, CDR2 SVGEGT. The V end was cut by 4 bases, the J end by 5 bases, with 17 bases between. This CDR3 has 16 residues.

This clonotype was detected many times. The rearrangement uses TRBV2 and TRBJ2-3; 11 nucleotides align to TRBD1. This CDR3 has 16 residues. CDR1 SNHLY and CDR2 FYNNEI come from the germline V gene. V shed 5 bases, J shed 4 bases, and the junction held 8 bases outside the gene matches. The CDR3 region has the DNA TGTGCCAGCAGTCTACCGGGACAGGGGGAACCAGATACGCAGTATTTT. Translation: CASSLPGQGEPDTQYF.

As to this clonotype: In this CDR3 the conserved last residue, phenylalanine or tryptophan, is missing, so a read error is likely. The limits of the CDR3 on the DNA are not certain, so only TCRdb's listed CDR3 is given. The chain has TRBV7-2 and TRBJ2-1; whether TRBD1, the table's D call, matches the DNA was not checked. The CDR3 adds up to 16 amino acids, both ends counted. Germline assignment: CDR1 SGHTA and CDR2 FQGNSA. The CDR3 here is CASSSWGGVGYNERFS.

This clonotype was detected ten times or more. CDR3 amino acids: CASTKNTEAFF. CDR3 DNA: TGTGCCAGCACTAAGAACACTGAAGCTTTCTTT. The chain links TRBV6-2 or TRBV6-3 to TRBJ1-1; D not certain. This CDR3 spans 11 amino acids. Germline loops: CDR1 MNHEY, CDR2 SVGEGT. The V end was cut by 7 bases, the J end by 1 base, with 4 bases between.

This clonotype was detected many times. The rearrangement links TRBV10-3 to TRBJ2-3; 10 nucleotides match TRBD2. This CDR3 is 14 amino acids long. Germline trimming cut 7 bases from V and 10 bases from J; bases unmatched to any gene: 11. Germline V gene lookup returns CDR1 ENHRY and CDR2 SYGVKD. The CDR3 here is CAIKGTSATEPQYF. The DNA of the CDR3 is TGTGCCATCAAGGGGACTAGCGCCACCGAGCCGCAGTATTTT.

In regard to this clonotype: This may come from a read error, since a much larger clone is one base off. The conserved closing phenylalanine or tryptophan is absent in this CDR3, likely reflecting a read error. The DNA is left out, because the CDR3 cannot be placed on it with certainty; the CDR3 is given as TCRdb lists it. The rearrangement joins TRBV6-2 or TRBV6-3 to TRBJ1-1. From its first to its last residue, the CDR3 has 12 amino acids. Per the germline V gene, CDR1 is MNHEY and CDR2 is SVGEGT. The CDR3: CTSSSRFSNGFL.

This clonotype was detected a few times. J is TRBJ2-6 and V is TRBV6-2 or TRBV6-3; 8 bases fit TRBD1. Germline assignment: CDR1 MNHEY and CDR2 SVGEGT. V shed 2 bases and J 0 bases; nucleotides not matched to a gene: 12. The CDR3 spans 20 residues. The chain's CDR3 is CASSYIRQGSTFSGANVLTF. The CDR3 DNA reads as TGTGCCAGCAGTTACATACGACAGGGGTCAACCTTCTCTGGGGCCAACGTCCTGACTTTC.

The V call is TRBV11-2, the J call TRBJ1-1; possible D gene TRBD1, 5 bases. Germline assignment: CDR1 SGHAT and CDR2 FQNNGV. V lost 5 bases and J lost 0, with 16 bases in between. This CDR3 is built from 16 residues. The CDR3 protein is CASSPTDRHLNTEAFF. For the CDR3, the DNA is TGTGCCAGCAGCCCCACAGACAGACACTTGAACACTGAAGCTTTCTTT.

This clonotype occurred many times. A read error may produce the germline difference seen at one junction end. V and J are TRBV12-5 and TRBJ2-7; D not resolved. Germline V gives CDR1 LGHNT, CDR2 FRNRAP. The CDR3 spans 12 residues. CDR3 bases: TGTGCTAGCGGTTCGTCGGTCTACGAGCAGTACTTC. Translated, it gives CASGSSVYEQYF.

The rearrangement links TRBV5-3 to TRBJ1-6; tentative D call: TRBD1 (5 bases). TRBV5-3 falls under the ORF class, with uncertain function. V was cut by 8 bases and J by 5 bases, with 26 bases left in between. There are 18 residues in the CDR3. The CDR3 DNA is TGTGCCAGCAGCGGGGGAGTCCTCGGGACGGAAGATAATTCACCCCTCCACTTT. It codes for CASSGGVLGTEDNSPLHF.

This clonotype came up many times. The J gene is TRBJ1-2, the V gene TRBV13, with D hard to call. Germline-derived CDR1 and CDR2 are PRHDT and FYEKMQ (reference sequence). The V and J ends lost 3 bases and 6 bases respectively, with 11 bases between them. The length of the CDR3 is 13 residues. The CDR3 protein is CASSFYGEDGYTF. In DNA, the CDR3 is TGTGCCAGCAGCTTCTATGGAGAGGATGGCTACACCTTC.

This clonotype was found a few times. V gene TRBV6-1 combines with J gene TRBJ2-1; D might be TRBD2 (5 bases). This CDR3 region has 15 residues. CDR1 is MNHNS and CDR2 is SASEGT in the germline V gene. The V and J ends lost 8 bases and 0 bases respectively, with 14 bases between them. The CDR3 loop reads CASFQRISSYNEQFF. For the CDR3, the DNA is TGTGCCAGCTTTCAGCGGATAAGCTCCTACAATGAGCAGTTCTTC.

This clonotype was observed a handful of times. This chain links TRBV4-1 with TRBJ1-5, with D perhaps matching TRBD1 (6 bases). CDR1 MGHRA and CDR2 YSYEKL come from the germline V gene. V gave up 4 bases and J gave up 7 bases, with 26 bases separating them. CDR3 length equals 18 residues. The CDR3 nucleotides read TGCGCCAGCAGCCCCGTCCCATATTTCGGACAGTCGGGGCAGCCCCAGCATTTT. Translating gives CASSPVPYFGQSGQPQHF.

This clonotype appeared a few times. The genes are TRBV15 and TRBJ2-2; TRBD1 agrees at 10 bases. Germline CDR1 reads LNHNV; CDR2 reads YYDKDF (reference sequence). V lost 3 bases to trimming and J lost 5 bases; unmatched junction nucleotides: 3. The CDR3 runs 15 residues. CDR3 sequence reads: CATSRLGQGTGELFF. Here the CDR3 DNA reads TGTGCCACCAGCAGGTTGGGACAGGGGACCGGGGAGCTGTTTTTT.

This clonotype has a count of ten or more. J is TRBJ2-7 and V is TRBV20-1; D unclear. This CDR3 region has 13 residues. Germline V gene data show CDR1 as DFQATT and CDR2 as SNEGSKA (reference sequence). V gave up 5 bases and J gave up 3 bases, with 14 bases separating them. CDR3 nucleotides: TGCAGTGCTTCCCCCTGGGAACACTACGAGCAGTACTTC. Amino acids: CSASPWEHYEQYF.

This clonotype was detected a few times. The V gene is TRBV6-6, the J gene TRBJ2-7; D unclear. The CDR3 is 17 amino acids. Germline values: CDR1 MNHNY, CDR2 SVGAGI (reference sequence). Trimming took off 8 bases at V and 2 bases at J, with 25 bases between the two ends. In DNA, the CDR3 is TGTGCCAGCCCCGGCCGAGACCGACGCGGATTGACCTACGAGCAGTACTTC. It yields the protein CASPGRDRRGLTYEQYF.

In its sample, this clonotype was seen many times. The chain joins TRBV28 to TRBJ2-7, with a weak D call TRBD2 (5 bases). Trimming took 7 bases from V and 3 from J, leaving 19 bases between them. Germline lookup yields CDR1 MDHEN and CDR2 SYDVKM. This CDR3 is 15 amino acids long. The CDR3 loop is CASNGPSQSLYEQYF. As DNA, the CDR3 is TGTGCCAGCAATGGGCCTAGCCAGTCCCTCTACGAGCAGTACTTC.

The rearrangement links TRBV13 to TRBJ2-4; D is undetermined. The CDR3 is 15 amino acids. V was shortened by 0 bases and J by 7 bases, with 13 bases between the two germline ends. Germline V gives CDR1 PRHDT, CDR2 FYEKMQ (reference sequence). The chain's CDR3 is CASSLGVEVGNIQYF. CDR3 sequence (DNA): TGTGCCAGCAGCTTAGGGGTTGAGGTGGGGAACATTCAGTACTTC.

In its sample, this clonotype was seen a few times. A single base separates this from a much larger clone, so it may be a read error. This sequence joins TRBV6-6 and TRBJ2-3; D is undetermined. Germline values: CDR1 MNHNY, CDR2 SVGAGI (reference sequence). The length of the CDR3 is 14 residues. Trimming stripped 2 bases from V and 4 bases from J, with 10 bases between. Here the CDR3 reads CASSYTAYADTQYF. For the CDR3, the DNA is TGTGCCAGCAGTTACACCGCTTACGCAGATACGCAGTATTTT.

In its sample, this clonotype was seen many times. The rearrangement uses TRBV7-9 and TRBJ2-3; perhaps D is TRBD1 or TRBD2 (5 bases each). Trimming stripped 3 bases from V and 2 bases from J, with 9 bases between. The germline CDR1 and CDR2 sequences are SEHNR and FQNEAQ (reference sequence). The CDR3 length is 14 residues. CDR3 amino acids: CASSFRDDTDTQYF. The DNA for the CDR3 is TGTGCCAGCAGCTTCAGGGACGACACAGATACGCAGTATTTT.

This clonotype was observed many times. The gene calls are TRBV7-9 and TRBJ2-7; D is ambiguous. CDR3 size: 13 residues. Trimming took off 5 bases at V and 7 bases at J, with 15 bases between the two ends. The V gene's germline CDR1 is SEHNR and CDR2 FQNEAQ (reference sequence). CDR3 sequence reads: CASSRSSVSEQYF. DNA for the CDR3: TGTGCCAGCAGCCGATCGTCTGTCTCGGAGCAGTACTTC.